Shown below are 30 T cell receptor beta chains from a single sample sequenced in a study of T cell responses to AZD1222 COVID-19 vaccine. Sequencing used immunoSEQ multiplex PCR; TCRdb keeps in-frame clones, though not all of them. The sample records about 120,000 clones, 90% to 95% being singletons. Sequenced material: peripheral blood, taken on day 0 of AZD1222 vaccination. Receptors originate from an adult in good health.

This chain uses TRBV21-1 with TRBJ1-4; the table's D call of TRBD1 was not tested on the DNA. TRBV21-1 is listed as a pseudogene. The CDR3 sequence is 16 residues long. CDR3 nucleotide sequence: TGTGCCAGCAGCAAATTGGGGACAGGGGTGCATGAAAAACTGTTTTTT. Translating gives CASSKLGTGVHEKLFF.

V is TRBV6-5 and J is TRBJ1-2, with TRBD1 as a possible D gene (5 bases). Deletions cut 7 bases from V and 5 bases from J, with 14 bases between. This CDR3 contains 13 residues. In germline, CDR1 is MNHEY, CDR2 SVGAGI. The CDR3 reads CASNPAGGYGYTF. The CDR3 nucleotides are TGTGCCAGCAACCCGGCGGGGGGATATGGCTACACCTTC.

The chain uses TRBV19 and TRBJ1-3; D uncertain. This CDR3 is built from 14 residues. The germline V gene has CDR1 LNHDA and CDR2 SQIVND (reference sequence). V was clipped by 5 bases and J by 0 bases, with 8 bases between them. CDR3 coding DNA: TGTGCCAGTAGTCCCTCCGTCTCTGGAAACACCATATATTTT. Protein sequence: CASSPSVSGNTIYF. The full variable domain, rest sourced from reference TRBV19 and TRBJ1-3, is DGGITQSPKYLFRKEGQNVTLSCEQNLNHDAMYWYRQDPGQGLRLIYYSQIVNDFQKGDIAEGYSVSREKKESFPLTVTSAQKNPTAFYLCASSPSVSGNTIYFGEGSWLTVV.

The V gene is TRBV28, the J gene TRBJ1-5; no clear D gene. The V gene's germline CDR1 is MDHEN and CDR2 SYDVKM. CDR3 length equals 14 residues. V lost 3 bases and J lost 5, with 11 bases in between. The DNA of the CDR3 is TGTGCCAGCAGTTTCGGTGACGGATATCAGCCCCAGCATTTT. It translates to CASSFGDGYQPQHF. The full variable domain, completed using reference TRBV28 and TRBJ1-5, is DVKVTQSSRYLVKRTGEKVFLECVQDMDHENMFWYRQDPGLGLRLIYFSYDVKMKEKGDIPEGYSVSREKKERFSLILESASTNQTSMYLCASSFGDGYQPQHFGDGTRLSIL.

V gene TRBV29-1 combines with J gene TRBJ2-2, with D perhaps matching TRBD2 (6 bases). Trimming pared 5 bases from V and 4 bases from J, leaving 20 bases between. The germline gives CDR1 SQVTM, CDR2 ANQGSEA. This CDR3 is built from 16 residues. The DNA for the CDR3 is TGCAGCGTTATCGGCAGGTTGGGGGGAGGCACCGGGGAGCTGTTTTTT. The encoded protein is CSVIGRLGGGTGELFF.

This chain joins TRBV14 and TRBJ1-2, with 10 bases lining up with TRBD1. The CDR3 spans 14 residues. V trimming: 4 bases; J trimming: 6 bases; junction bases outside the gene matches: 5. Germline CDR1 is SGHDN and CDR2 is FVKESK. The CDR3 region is CASSRSGQGHGYTF. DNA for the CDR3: TGTGCCAGCAGCCGATCGGGACAGGGGCATGGCTACACCTTC.

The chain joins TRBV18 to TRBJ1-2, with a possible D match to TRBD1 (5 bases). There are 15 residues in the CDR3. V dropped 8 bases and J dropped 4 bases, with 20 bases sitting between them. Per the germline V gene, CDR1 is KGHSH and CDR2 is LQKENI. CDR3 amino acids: CASHTGEGRGYGYTF. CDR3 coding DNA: TGTGCCAGCCACACGGGGGAGGGGAGAGGCTATGGCTACACCTTC.

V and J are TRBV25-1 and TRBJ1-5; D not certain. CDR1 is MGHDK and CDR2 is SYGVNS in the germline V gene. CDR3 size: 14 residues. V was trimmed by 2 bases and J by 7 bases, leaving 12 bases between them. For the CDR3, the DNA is TGTGCCAGCAGTGAACTAGACACGGGACAGCCCCAGCATTTT. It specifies CASSELDTGQPQHF.

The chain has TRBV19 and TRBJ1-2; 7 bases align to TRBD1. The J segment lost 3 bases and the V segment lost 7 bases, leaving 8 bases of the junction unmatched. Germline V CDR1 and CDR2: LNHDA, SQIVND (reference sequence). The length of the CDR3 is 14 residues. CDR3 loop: CASTHRGAHYGYTF. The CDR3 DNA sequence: TGTGCCAGTACCCACAGGGGAGCCCACTATGGCTACACCTTC.

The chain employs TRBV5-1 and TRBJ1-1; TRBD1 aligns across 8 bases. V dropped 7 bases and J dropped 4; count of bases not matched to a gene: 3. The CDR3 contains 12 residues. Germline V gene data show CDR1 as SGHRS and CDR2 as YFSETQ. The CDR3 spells CASLDRGTEAFF. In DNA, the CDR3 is TGCGCCAGCCTTGACAGGGGCACTGAAGCTTTCTTT. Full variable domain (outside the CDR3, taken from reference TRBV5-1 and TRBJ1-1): KAGVTQTPRYLIKTRGQQVTLSCSPISGHRSVSWYQQTPGQGLQFLFEYFSETQRNKGNFPGRFSGRQFSNSRSEMNVSTLELGDSALYLCASLDRGTEAFFGQGTRLTVV.

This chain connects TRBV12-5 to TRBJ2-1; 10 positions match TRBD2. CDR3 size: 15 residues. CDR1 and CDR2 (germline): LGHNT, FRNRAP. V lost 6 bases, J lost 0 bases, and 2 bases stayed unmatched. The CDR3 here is CASGGLAISYNEQFF. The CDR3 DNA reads TGTGCTAGTGGGGGACTAGCGATCTCCTACAATGAGCAGTTCTTC.

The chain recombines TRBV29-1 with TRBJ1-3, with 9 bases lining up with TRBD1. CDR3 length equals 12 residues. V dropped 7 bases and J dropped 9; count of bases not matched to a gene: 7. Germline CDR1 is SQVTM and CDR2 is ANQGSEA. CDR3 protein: CSAGTGSGTIYF. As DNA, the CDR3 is TGCAGCGCCGGGACAGGGTCGGGCACCATATATTTT.

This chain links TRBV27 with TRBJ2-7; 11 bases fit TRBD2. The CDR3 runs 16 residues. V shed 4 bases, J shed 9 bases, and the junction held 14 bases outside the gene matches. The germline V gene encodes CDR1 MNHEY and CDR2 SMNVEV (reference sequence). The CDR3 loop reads CASSSLAGGSPLGQYF. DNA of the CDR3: TGTGCCAGCAGTTCTTTAGCGGGAGGGTCACCCCTCGGGCAGTACTTC.

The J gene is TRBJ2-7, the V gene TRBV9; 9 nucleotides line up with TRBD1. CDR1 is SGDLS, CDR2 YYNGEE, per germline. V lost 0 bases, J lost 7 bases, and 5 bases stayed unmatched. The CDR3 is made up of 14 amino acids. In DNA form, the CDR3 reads TGTGCCAGCAGCGTAGGGGACAGGGTGGGTGAGCAGTACTTC. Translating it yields CASSVGDRVGEQYF.

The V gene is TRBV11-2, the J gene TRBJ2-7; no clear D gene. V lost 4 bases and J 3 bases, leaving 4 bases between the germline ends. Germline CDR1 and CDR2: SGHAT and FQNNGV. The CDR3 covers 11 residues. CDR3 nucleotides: TGTGCCAGCAGCTCCCACTACGAGCAGTACTTC. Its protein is CASSSHYEQYF.

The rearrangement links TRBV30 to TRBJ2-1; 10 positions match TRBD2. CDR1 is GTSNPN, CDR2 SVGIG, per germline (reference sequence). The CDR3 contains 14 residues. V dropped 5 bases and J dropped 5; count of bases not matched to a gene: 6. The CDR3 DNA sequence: TGTGCCTGGGCGGGTAGCGGGGGGAACAATGAGCAGTTCTTC. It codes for CAWAGSGGNNEQFF.

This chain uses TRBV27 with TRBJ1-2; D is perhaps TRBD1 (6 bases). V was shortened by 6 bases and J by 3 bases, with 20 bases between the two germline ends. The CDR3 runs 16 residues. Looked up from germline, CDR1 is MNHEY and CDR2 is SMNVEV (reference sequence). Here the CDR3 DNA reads TGTGCCAGCAGAGCAAAAGGGGTGGGACAATACTATGGCTACACCTTC. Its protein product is CASRAKGVGQYYGYTF.

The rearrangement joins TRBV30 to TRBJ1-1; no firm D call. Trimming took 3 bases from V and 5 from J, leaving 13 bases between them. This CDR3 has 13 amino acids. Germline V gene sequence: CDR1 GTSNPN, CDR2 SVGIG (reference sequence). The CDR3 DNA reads TGTGCCTGGAGCCCGAGGCAAGGGACTGAAGCTTTCTTT. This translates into CAWSPRQGTEAFF.

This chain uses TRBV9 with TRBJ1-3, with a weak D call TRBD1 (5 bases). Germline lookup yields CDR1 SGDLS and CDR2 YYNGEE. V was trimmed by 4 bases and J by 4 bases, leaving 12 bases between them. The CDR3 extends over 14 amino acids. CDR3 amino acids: CASSRDSTGNTIYF. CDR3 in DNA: TGTGCCAGCAGCCGCGACAGTACGGGAAACACCATATATTTT.

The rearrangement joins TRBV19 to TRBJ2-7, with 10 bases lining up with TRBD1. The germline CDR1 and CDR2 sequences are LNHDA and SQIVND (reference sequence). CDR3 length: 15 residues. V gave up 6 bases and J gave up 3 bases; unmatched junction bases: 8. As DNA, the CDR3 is TGTGCCAGTAGCGCCCAGGGACAGGGGAGCTACGAGCAGTACTTC. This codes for CASSAQGQGSYEQYF.

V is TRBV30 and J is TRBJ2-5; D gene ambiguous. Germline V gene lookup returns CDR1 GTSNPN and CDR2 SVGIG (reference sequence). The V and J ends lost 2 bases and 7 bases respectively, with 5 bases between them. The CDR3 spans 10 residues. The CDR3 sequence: CAWSRGTQYF. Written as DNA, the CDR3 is TGTGCCTGGAGTCGAGGGACCCAGTACTTC.

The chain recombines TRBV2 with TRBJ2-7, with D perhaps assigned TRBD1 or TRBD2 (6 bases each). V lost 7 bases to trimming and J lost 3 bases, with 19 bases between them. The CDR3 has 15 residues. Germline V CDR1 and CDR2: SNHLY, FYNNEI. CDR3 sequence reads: CASIGLGGRIYEQYF. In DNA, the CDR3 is TGTGCCAGCATTGGCTTAGGGGGGCGCATCTACGAGCAGTACTTC.

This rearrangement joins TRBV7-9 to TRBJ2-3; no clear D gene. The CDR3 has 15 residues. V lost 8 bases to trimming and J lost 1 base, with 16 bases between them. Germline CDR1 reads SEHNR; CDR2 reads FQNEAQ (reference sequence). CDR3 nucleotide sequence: TGTGCCAGCCCTCCCGAGGCCCAAGGCACAGATACGCAGTATTTT. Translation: CASPPEAQGTDTQYF.

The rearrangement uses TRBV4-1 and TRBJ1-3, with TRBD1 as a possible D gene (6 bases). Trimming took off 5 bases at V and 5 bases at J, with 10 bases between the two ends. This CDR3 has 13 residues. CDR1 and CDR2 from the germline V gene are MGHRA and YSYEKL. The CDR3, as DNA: TGCGCCAGCAGCACGGACAGCCGAAACACCATATATTTT. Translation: CASSTDSRNTIYF.

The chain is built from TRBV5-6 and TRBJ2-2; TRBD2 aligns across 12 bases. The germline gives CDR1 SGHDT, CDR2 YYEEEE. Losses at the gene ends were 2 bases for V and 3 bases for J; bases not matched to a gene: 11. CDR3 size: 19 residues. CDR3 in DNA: TGTGCCAGCAGCTTATGGCCTAGCGGGAGGGAGAAGGACACCGGGGAGCTGTTTTTT. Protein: CASSLWPSGREKDTGELFF.

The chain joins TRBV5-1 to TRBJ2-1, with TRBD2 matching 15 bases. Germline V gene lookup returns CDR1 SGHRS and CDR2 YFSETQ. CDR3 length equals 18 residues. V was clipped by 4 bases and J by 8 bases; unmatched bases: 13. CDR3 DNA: TGCGCCAGCAGCGCTGGACTAGCGGGAGGGCCTTTCGACGATGAGCAGTTCTTC. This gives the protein CASSAGLAGGPFDDEQFF.

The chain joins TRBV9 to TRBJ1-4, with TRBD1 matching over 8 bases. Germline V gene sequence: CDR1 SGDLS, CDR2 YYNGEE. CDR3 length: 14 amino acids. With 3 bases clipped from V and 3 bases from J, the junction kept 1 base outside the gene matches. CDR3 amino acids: CASSATGANEKLFF. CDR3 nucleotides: TGTGCCAGCAGCGCGACAGGGGCTAATGAAAAACTGTTTTTT.

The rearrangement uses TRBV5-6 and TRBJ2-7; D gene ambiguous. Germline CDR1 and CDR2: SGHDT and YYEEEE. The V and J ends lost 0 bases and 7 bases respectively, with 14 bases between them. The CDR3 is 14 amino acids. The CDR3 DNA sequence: TGTGCCAGCAGCTTGGGGTTTGCGGTGGGTGAGCAGTACTTC. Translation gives CASSLGFAVGEQYF. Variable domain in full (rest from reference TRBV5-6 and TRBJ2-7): DAGVTQSPTHLIKTRGQQVTLRCSPKSGHDTVSWYQQALGQGPQFIFQYYEEEERQRGNFPDRFSGHQFPNYSSELNVNALLLGDSALYLCASSLGFAVGEQYFGPGTRLTVT.

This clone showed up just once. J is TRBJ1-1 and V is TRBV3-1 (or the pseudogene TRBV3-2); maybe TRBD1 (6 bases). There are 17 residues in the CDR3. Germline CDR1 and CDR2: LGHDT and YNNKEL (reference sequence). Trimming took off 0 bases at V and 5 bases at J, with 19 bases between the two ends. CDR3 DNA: TGTGCCAGCAGCCAAGAAGGTCTGGGGGGGCAAGAGACTGAAGCTTTCTTT. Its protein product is CASSQEGLGGQETEAFF.

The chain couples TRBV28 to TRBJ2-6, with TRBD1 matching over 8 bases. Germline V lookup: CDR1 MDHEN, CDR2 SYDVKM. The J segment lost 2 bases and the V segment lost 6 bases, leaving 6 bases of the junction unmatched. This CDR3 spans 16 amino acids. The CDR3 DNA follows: TGTGCCAGCAGCGACGGACAGGGAGCTGGGGCCAACGTCCTGACTTTC. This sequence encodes CASSDGQGAGANVLTF.